What follows is one T cell receptor beta chain and its context. The antigen is unknown. CDR1 is SEHNR, CDR2 FQNEAQ, per germline (reference sequence). The junction had 20 bases not matched to a gene; V was cut back by 5 bases and J by 7 bases. The CDR3 totals 18 residues. This table comes from immunoSEQ multiplex PCR, and its TCRdb copy is limited to in-frame clones, with some not included. In the table there are tens of thousands of clones, around 94% of which are singletons. The data belong to a study of OX40 agonist ivuxolimab in advanced cancers. Broader study findings: More expanded clones were seen, on average, in CD8+ T cells than in CD4+.

The chain has TRBV7-9 and TRBJ2-4; TRBD1 matches 7 bases. Here the sequenced sample was CD4+ or CD8+ T cells sorted from blood, taken in a trial of the OX40 agonist ivuxolimab. This receptor was taken from an adult with an advanced solid tumor such as melanoma, head and neck, liver or kidney cancer. CDR3 residues: CASSHDREQSPSGNIQYF. CDR3 DNA: TGTGCCAGCAGCCATGACAGGGAACAAAGCCCTTCTGGGAACATTCAGTACTTC.